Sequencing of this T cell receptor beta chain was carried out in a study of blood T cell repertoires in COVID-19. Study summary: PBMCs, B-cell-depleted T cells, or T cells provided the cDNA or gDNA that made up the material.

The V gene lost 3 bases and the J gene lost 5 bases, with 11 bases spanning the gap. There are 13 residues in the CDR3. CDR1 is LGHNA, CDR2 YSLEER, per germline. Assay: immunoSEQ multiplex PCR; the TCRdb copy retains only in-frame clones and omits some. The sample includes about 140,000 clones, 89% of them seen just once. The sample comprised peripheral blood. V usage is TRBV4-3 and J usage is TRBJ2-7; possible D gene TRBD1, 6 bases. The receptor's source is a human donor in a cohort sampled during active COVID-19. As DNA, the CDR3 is TGCGCCAGCAGCCACGGACAGTTACACGAGCAGTACTTC. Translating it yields CASSHGQLHEQYF.